What follows is one T cell receptor (beta chain) and its context. In the original processing: Amplifying reference gene primers gave estimates of nucleated cell counts. Some clones are missing from TCRdb's copy, which holds only in-frame ones; the method was immunoSEQ multiplex PCR. V and J calls and clone size follow that table, whereas D and trimming were derived from the DNA. This table holds some 90,000 clones, approximately 86% found once. Unmatched junction bases numbered 9, after V lost 3 bases and J lost 4 bases. The CDR3 covers 18 residues. The V gene's germline CDR1 is SNHLY and CDR2 FYNNEI. This specimen comes from a study of blood T cell repertoires in COVID-19. About the study: Samples taken during acute and convalescent COVID-19 were collected in the United States, Italy and Spain. From T cells, B-cell-depleted T cells, or PBMCs came the material, which was cDNA or gDNA.

V is TRBV2 and J is TRBJ2-2; 12 bases fit TRBD2. Sequenced material: peripheral blood. The sequence was obtained from a woman older than 75 with acute or convalescent COVID-19. The CDR3, as DNA: TGTGCCAGCAGTGATTGGTCTAGCGGGGGGGCAGGCACCGGGGAGCTGTTTTTT. It codes for CASSDWSSGGAGTGELFF.